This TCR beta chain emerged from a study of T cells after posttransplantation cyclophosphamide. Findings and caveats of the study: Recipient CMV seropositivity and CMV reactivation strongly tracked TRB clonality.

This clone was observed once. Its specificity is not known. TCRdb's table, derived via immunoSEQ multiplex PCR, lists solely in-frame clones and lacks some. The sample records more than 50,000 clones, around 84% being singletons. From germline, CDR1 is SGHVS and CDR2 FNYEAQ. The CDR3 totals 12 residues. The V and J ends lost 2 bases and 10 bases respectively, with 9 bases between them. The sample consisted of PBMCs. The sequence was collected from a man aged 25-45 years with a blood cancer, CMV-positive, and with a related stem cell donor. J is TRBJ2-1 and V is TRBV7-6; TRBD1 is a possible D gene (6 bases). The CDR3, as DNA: TGTGCCAGCAGCTTACCCAGGGGAGAGCAGTTCTTC. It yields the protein CASSLPRGEQFF. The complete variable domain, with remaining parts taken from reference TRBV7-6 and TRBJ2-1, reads GAGVSQSPRYKVTKRGQDVALRCDPISGHVSLYWYRQALGQGPEFLTYFNYEAQQDKSGLPNDRFSAERPEGSISTLTIQRTEQRDSAMYRCASSLPRGEQFFGPGTRLTVL.